The next 19 T cell receptor beta chains were all read from a single sample in a study of OX40 agonist ivuxolimab in advanced cancers. Here immunoSEQ multiplex PCR was the method, and the copy in TCRdb shows in-frame clones only, minus some. The repertoire holds 75,000 to 95,000 clones, with 70% to 90% as singletons. The sample was CD4+ or CD8+ T cells sorted from blood, taken in a trial of the OX40 agonist ivuxolimab. The source of these receptors is an adult with an advanced solid tumor such as melanoma, head and neck, liver or kidney cancer.

V is TRBV10-1 and J is TRBJ1-1, with TRBD1 identical over 7 bases. Trimming removed 6 bases from V and 6 bases from J; junction bases left unmatched: 7. CDR1 and CDR2 (germline): WNHNN, SYGVQD (reference sequence). This CDR3 region has 13 residues. As DNA, the CDR3 is TGCGCCAGCAGCTCAAGACAGGGATCTGAAGCTTTCTTT. It translates to CASSSRQGSEAFF.

V usage is TRBV7-8 and J usage is TRBJ2-1, with 12 bases aligning to TRBD2. Unmatched junction bases numbered 1, after V lost 0 bases and J lost 7 bases. Germline assignment: CDR1 SGHVS and CDR2 FQNEAQ. The CDR3 totals 15 residues. CDR3 DNA: TGTGCCAGCAGCTTAGCACTAGCGGGAGGAAATGAGCAGTTCTTC. Its translation: CASSLALAGGNEQFF.

This chain joins TRBV19 and TRBJ1-3, with TRBD1 matching over 7 bases. The ends lost 6 bases at V and 2 bases at J; junction bases unmatched: 4. This CDR3 has 14 amino acids. Germline CDR1 LNHDA, CDR2 SQIVND (reference sequence). The CDR3 DNA reads TGTGCCAGTAGCCGACAGGGAACTGGAAACACCATATATTTT. It yields the protein CASSRQGTGNTIYF.

The V and J genes are TRBV7-2 and TRBJ2-3; TRBD2 aligns across 9 bases. Germline V lookup: CDR1 SGHTA, CDR2 FQGNSA. The CDR3 length is 15 residues. The J segment lost 6 bases and the V segment lost 4 bases, leaving 8 bases of the junction unmatched. CDR3 DNA sequence: TGTGCCAGCAGCTCCACGGGACTAGCAACGGATACGCAGTATTTT. Translating it yields CASSSTGLATDTQYF.

The chain couples TRBV29-1 to TRBJ2-1; TRBD2 aligns across 10 bases. Losses at the gene ends were 5 bases for V and 8 bases for J; bases not matched to a gene: 6. This CDR3 contains 13 residues. In germline, CDR1 is SQVTM, CDR2 ANQGSEA. This CDR3 reads CSVSSGSEHEQFF. The CDR3, as DNA: TGCAGCGTTTCTAGCGGGAGCGAGCATGAGCAGTTCTTC.

The rearrangement joins TRBV5-1 to TRBJ2-7, with D perhaps matching TRBD2 (6 bases). Germline lookup yields CDR1 SGHRS and CDR2 YFSETQ. The V end lost 0 bases, the J end lost 5 bases, and 24 bases lay between the germline ends. The length of the CDR3 is 18 residues. CDR3 residues: CASSLAVGGFSMVHEQYF. CDR3 in DNA: TGCGCCAGCAGCTTGGCCGTCGGGGGTTTCAGTATGGTCCACGAGCAGTACTTC.

This chain joins TRBV5-4 and TRBJ2-2, with a weak D call TRBD2 (5 bases). V shed 4 bases and J shed 0 bases, with 7 bases lying between them. The CDR3 covers 14 residues. Germline V gene data show CDR1 as SGHNT and CDR2 as YYREEE (reference sequence). Here the CDR3 reads CASSRTANTGELFF. CDR3 coding DNA: TGTGCCAGCAGCAGGACTGCGAACACCGGGGAGCTGTTTTTT.

J is TRBJ1-4 and V is TRBV11-2; 7 bases match TRBD1. Looked up from germline, CDR1 is SGHAT and CDR2 is FQNNGV. The ends lost 3 bases at V and 4 bases at J; junction bases unmatched: 8. The CDR3 extends over 16 amino acids. The CDR3 loop reads CASSFGRGWVNEKLFF. The CDR3 DNA reads TGTGCCAGCAGCTTCGGCAGGGGGTGGGTTAATGAAAAACTGTTTTTT.

The chain is built from TRBV27 and TRBJ2-2; no firm D call. The CDR3 is made up of 13 amino acids. Trimming pared 8 bases from V and 2 bases from J, leaving 9 bases between. Germline CDR1 MNHEY, CDR2 SMNVEV (reference sequence). The chain's CDR3 is CASGRINTGELFF. Here the CDR3 DNA reads TGTGCCAGCGGCAGGATAAACACCGGGGAGCTGTTTTTT.

This chain joins TRBV6-1 and TRBJ1-2; D remains ambiguous. The CDR3 consists of 11 residues. Germline CDR1 is MNHNS and CDR2 is SASEGT. Trimming removed 8 bases at V and 2 bases at J, with 6 bases between. The CDR3 DNA is TGTGCCAGCGGTCAGAACTATGGCTACACCTTC. Translation: CASGQNYGYTF.

The rearrangement uses TRBV11-3 and TRBJ2-1; TRBD2 matches at 9 bases. Looked up from germline, CDR1 is SGHNT and CDR2 is YENEEA. Germline trimming cut 4 bases from V and 6 bases from J; bases unmatched to any gene: 10. CDR3 length: 16 residues. The CDR3 protein is CASSSRSSGRFNEQFF. CDR3 nucleotides: TGTGCCAGCAGCTCCCGTAGTAGCGGGAGATTCAATGAGCAGTTCTTC.

The chain carries TRBV5-4 and TRBJ1-5; 9 bases match TRBD1. V shed 1 base, J shed 6 bases, and the junction held 8 bases outside the gene matches. Germline V gene sequence: CDR1 SGHNT, CDR2 YYREEE (reference sequence). The CDR3 covers 16 residues. The CDR3 protein is CASSLMGQGSSQPQHF. DNA for the CDR3: TGTGCCAGCAGCTTGATGGGACAGGGTTCATCTCAGCCCCAGCATTTT.

The chain employs TRBV2 and TRBJ2-7; tentatively, D is TRBD1 (5 bases). This CDR3 region has 14 residues. CDR1 and CDR2 from the germline V gene are SNHLY and FYNNEI. V lost 1 base to trimming and J lost 7 bases, with 14 bases between them. The CDR3 DNA sequence: TGTGCCAGCAGTGAAGTTTTAGGGGCGCAGGAGCAGTACTTC. Protein product: CASSEVLGAQEQYF.

CDR3 residues: CTSGSRDSRNEQFF. CDR3 bases: TGCACCAGCGGTAGCCGGGACAGTAGGAATGAGCAGTTCTTC. The rearrangement uses TRBV1 and TRBJ2-1; the D segment call TRBD1 is taken from the table without a DNA check. TRBV1 is a documented pseudogene. CDR3 length: 14 residues.

V usage is TRBV6-5 and J usage is TRBJ2-7; TRBD2 might be the D (6 bases). This CDR3 is built from 16 residues. CDR1 and CDR2 (germline): MNHEY, SVGAGI. V dropped 0 bases and J dropped 0 bases, with 12 bases sitting between them. The CDR3 here is CASSYSRLAYSYEQYF. In nucleotides, the CDR3 is TGTGCCAGCAGTTACTCGAGGCTAGCGTACTCCTACGAGCAGTACTTC.

The sample holds one count of this clone. The genes are TRBV30 and TRBJ2-7; D not certain. Germline V gene lookup returns CDR1 GTSNPN and CDR2 SVGIG (reference sequence). The CDR3 covers 14 residues. Trimming stripped 4 bases from V and 2 bases from J, with 15 bases between. This chain's CDR3 is CAWKDGPTTYEQYF. CDR3 nucleotides: TGTGCCTGGAAGGACGGACCAACGACCTACGAGCAGTACTTC.

The CDR3 protein is CASSQEGLAGRETQYF. The CDR3 DNA sequence: TGCGCCAGCAGCCAAGAGGGACTAGCGGGAAGAGAGACCCAGTACTTC. This chain links TRBV4-1 with TRBJ2-5; 13 nucleotides align to TRBD2. This CDR3 spans 16 amino acids. The V gene's germline CDR1 is MGHRA and CDR2 YSYEKL. Losses at the gene ends were 0 bases for V and 4 bases for J; bases not matched to a gene: 2.

There are a few counts of this clone. The chain carries TRBV28 and TRBJ2-7; no clear D. Germline CDR1 reads MDHEN; CDR2 reads SYDVKM. The ends were cut back, 5 bases at V and 6 bases at J, with 17 bases in the middle. The CDR3 is 14 amino acids. CDR3 sequence reads: CASSPFLVDTEQYF. The CDR3, as DNA: TGTGCCAGCAGTCCCTTCTTGGTAGACACCGAGCAGTACTTC. Looking up the rest from reference TRBV28 and TRBJ2-7 gives the full variable domain: DVKVTQSSRYLVKRTGEKVFLECVQDMDHENMFWYRQDPGLGLRLIYFSYDVKMKEKGDIPEGYSVSREKKERFSLILESASTNQTSMYLCASSPFLVDTEQYFGPGTRLTVT.

The chain employs TRBV29-1 and TRBJ1-1; the D gene is possibly TRBD1 (5 bases). Germline values: CDR1 SQVTM, CDR2 ANQGSEA. V lost 1 base to trimming and J lost 3 bases, with 12 bases between them. CDR3 length: 14 amino acids. CDR3 sequence: CSVEVSGEYTEAFF. DNA of the CDR3: TGCAGCGTTGAAGTTTCGGGGGAATACACTGAAGCTTTCTTT.